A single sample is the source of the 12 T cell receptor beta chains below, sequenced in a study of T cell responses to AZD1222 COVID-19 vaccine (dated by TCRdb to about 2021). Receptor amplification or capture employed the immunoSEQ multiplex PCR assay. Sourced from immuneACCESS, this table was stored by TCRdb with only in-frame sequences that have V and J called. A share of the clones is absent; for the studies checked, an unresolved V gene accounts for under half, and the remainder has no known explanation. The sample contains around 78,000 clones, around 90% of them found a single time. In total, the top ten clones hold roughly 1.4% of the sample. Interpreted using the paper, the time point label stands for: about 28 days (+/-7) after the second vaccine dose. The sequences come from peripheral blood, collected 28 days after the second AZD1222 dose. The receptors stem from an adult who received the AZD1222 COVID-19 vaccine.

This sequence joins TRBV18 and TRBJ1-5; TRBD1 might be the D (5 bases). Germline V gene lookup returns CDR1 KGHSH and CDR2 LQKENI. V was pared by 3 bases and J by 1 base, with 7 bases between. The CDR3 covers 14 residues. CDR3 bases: TGTGCCAGCTCACCCAGGGACAGCAATCAGCCCCAGCATTTT. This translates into CASSPRDSNQPQHF.

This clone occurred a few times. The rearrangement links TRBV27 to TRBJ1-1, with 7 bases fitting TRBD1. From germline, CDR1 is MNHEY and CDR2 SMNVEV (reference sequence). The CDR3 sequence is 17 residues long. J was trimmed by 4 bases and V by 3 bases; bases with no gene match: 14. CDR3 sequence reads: CASSFRAGGSLGTEAFF. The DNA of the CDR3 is TGTGCCAGCAGTTTTCGGGCAGGGGGTAGTTTAGGCACTGAAGCTTTCTTT.

The CDR3 here is CASSFSGRDEKLFF. The CDR3 DNA sequence: TGTGCCAGCAGCTTTTCAGGGAGGGATGAAAAACTGTTTTTT. V gene TRBV7-9 combines with J gene TRBJ1-4, with a tentative D call TRBD1 (5 bases). Germline values: CDR1 SEHNR, CDR2 FQNEAQ (reference sequence). The CDR3 sequence is 14 residues long. Trimming took 3 bases from V and 6 from J, leaving 11 bases between them.

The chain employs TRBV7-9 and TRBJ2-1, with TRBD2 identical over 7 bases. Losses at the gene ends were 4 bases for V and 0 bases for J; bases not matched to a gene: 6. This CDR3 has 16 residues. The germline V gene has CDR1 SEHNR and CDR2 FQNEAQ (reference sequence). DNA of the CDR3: TGTGCCAGCAGCTCGCTAGCGGTTAGCTCCTACAATGAGCAGTTCTTC. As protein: CASSSLAVSSYNEQFF.

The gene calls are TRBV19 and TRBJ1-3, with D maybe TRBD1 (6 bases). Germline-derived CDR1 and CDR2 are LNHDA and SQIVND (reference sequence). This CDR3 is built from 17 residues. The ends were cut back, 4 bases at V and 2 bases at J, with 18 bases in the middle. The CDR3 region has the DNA TGTGCCAGTAGTAGAAGGCCACAGGGTATGGCTGGAAACACCATATATTTT. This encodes CASSRRPQGMAGNTIYF.

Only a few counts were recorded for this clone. CDR3 region: CATSIGGPAIDSPLHF. The CDR3, as DNA: TGTGCCACCTCCATAGGGGGGCCGGCTATAGATTCACCCCTCCACTTT. The V gene is TRBV5-4, the J gene TRBJ1-6; D possibly corresponds to TRBD1 (6 bases). Per the germline V gene, CDR1 is SGHNT and CDR2 is YYREEE (reference sequence). The CDR3 consists of 16 residues. Trimming took 9 bases from V and 8 from J, leaving 24 bases between them.

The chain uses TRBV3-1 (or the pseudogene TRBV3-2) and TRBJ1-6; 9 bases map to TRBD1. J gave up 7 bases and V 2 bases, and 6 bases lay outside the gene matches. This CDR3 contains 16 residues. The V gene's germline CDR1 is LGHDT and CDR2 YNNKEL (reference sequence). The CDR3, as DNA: TGTGCCAGCAGCCAACTTGGGACAGGGTGGAATTCACCCCTCCACTTT. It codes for CASSQLGTGWNSPLHF.

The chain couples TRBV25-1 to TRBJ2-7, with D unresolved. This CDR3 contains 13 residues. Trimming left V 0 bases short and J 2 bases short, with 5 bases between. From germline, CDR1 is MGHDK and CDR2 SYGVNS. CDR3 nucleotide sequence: TGTGCCAGCAGTGAATATTGGGCCTACGAGCAGTACTTC. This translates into CASSEYWAYEQYF.

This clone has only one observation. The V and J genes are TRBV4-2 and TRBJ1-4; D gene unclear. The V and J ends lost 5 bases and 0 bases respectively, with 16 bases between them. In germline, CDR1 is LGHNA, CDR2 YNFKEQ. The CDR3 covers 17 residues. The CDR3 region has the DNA TGTGCCAGCAGCGGGCGCCGGAAACGAGCAACTAATGAAAAACTGTTTTTT. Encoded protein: CASSGRRKRATNEKLFF.

For the CDR3, the DNA is TGCGCCAGCAGCTTGGCCGAGGGGGAGCTGTTTTTT. It yields the protein CASSLAEGELFF. The rearrangement links TRBV5-1 to TRBJ2-2; D call uncertain. CDR1 is SGHRS and CDR2 is YFSETQ in the germline V gene. V lost 0 bases to trimming and J lost 8 bases, with 5 bases between them. This CDR3 comprises 12 residues.

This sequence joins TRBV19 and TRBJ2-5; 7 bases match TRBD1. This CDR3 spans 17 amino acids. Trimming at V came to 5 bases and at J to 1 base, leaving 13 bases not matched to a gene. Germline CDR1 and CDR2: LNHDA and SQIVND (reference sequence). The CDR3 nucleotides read TGTGCCAGTAGTCTAGCTCACAGGGGAAGAAGCCAAGAGACCCAGTACTTC. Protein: CASSLAHRGRSQETQYF.

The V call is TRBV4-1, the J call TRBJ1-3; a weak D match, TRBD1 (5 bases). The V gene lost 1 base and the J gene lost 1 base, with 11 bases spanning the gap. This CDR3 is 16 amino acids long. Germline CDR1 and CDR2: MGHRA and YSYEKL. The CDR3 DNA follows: TGCGCCAGCAGCCAAGTTAGGGGTTTTTCTGGAAACACCATATATTTT. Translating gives CASSQVRGFSGNTIYF.